One and the same sample provided the 5 T cell receptor beta chains below, sequenced in a study of cytomegalovirus exposure and HLA in healthy donors. A multiplex PCR was run with 60 Vbeta primers and 13 Jbeta primers. The method was immunoSEQ multiplex PCR; TCRdb's version includes in-frame clones alone and lacks a portion of them. The table includes roughly 60,000 clones, 83% detected once. The specimen was PBMCs. All receptors derive from a man aged 30 to 45 in good health and CMV-seronegative.

The chain recombines TRBV10-3 with TRBJ2-2; 9 nucleotides align to TRBD1. The CDR3 covers 16 residues. Per the germline V gene, CDR1 is ENHRY and CDR2 is SYGVKD. The trim removed 2 bases at V and 2 bases at J, leaving 3 bases unmatched. CDR3 nucleotides: TGTGCCATCAGTGAGGGGACAGGGCGCAACACCGGGGAGCTGTTTTTT. Translating it yields CAISEGTGRNTGELFF.

This clone was picked up one time. The rearrangement uses TRBV9 and TRBJ2-1; the match to TRBD2 covers 11 bases. CDR1 and CDR2 (germline): SGDLS, YYNGEE. The trim removed 1 base at V and 5 bases at J, leaving 5 bases unmatched. The CDR3 has 16 amino acids. The CDR3 is CASSVLLAGVHNEQFF. The DNA for the CDR3 is TGTGCCAGCAGCGTACTACTAGCGGGGGTACACAATGAGCAGTTCTTC.

This chain joins TRBV6-1 and TRBJ1-5; D ambiguous. Germline CDR1 is MNHNS and CDR2 is SASEGT. V was pared by 5 bases and J by 4 bases, with 3 bases between. This CDR3 contains 11 residues. The CDR3 DNA reads as TGTGCCAGCAGTCTGAATCAGCCCCAGCATTTT. Its translation is CASSLNQPQHF.

The chain joins TRBV5-4 to TRBJ2-7; perhaps TRBD2 as D (7 bases). This CDR3 region has 16 residues. Trimming shortened V by 0 bases and J by 5 bases, and 18 bases separated the two germline ends. Germline-derived CDR1 and CDR2 are SGHNT and YYREEE (reference sequence). CDR3 residues: CASSLGGGGPPHEQYF. The CDR3 DNA sequence: TGTGCCAGCAGCTTGGGAGGCGGGGGCCCGCCCCACGAGCAGTACTTC. The full variable domain, in which reference TRBV5-4 and TRBJ2-7 provide the parts outside the CDR3, is ETGVTQSPTHLIKTRGQQVTLRCSSQSGHNTVSWYQQALGQGPQFIFQYYREEENGRGNFPPRFSGLQFPNYSSELNVNALELDDSALYLCASSLGGGGPPHEQYFGPGTRLTVT.

CDR3 in DNA: TGTGCCAGCAGCTTCGGTGTTAGGGGTTCGAATGAGCAGTTCTTC. Amino acid sequence: CASSFGVRGSNEQFF. The V gene is TRBV5-6, the J gene TRBJ2-1, with a weak D call TRBD1 (5 bases). Germline V CDR1 and CDR2: SGHDT, YYEEEE. CDR3 length: 15 amino acids. Trimming cost V 2 bases and J 7 bases, with 16 bases left between them. The whole variable domain, filled in from reference TRBV5-6 and TRBJ2-1, reads DAGVTQSPTHLIKTRGQQVTLRCSPKSGHDTVSWYQQALGQGPQFIFQYYEEEERQRGNFPDRFSGHQFPNYSSELNVNALLLGDSALYLCASSFGVRGSNEQFFGPGTRLTVL.